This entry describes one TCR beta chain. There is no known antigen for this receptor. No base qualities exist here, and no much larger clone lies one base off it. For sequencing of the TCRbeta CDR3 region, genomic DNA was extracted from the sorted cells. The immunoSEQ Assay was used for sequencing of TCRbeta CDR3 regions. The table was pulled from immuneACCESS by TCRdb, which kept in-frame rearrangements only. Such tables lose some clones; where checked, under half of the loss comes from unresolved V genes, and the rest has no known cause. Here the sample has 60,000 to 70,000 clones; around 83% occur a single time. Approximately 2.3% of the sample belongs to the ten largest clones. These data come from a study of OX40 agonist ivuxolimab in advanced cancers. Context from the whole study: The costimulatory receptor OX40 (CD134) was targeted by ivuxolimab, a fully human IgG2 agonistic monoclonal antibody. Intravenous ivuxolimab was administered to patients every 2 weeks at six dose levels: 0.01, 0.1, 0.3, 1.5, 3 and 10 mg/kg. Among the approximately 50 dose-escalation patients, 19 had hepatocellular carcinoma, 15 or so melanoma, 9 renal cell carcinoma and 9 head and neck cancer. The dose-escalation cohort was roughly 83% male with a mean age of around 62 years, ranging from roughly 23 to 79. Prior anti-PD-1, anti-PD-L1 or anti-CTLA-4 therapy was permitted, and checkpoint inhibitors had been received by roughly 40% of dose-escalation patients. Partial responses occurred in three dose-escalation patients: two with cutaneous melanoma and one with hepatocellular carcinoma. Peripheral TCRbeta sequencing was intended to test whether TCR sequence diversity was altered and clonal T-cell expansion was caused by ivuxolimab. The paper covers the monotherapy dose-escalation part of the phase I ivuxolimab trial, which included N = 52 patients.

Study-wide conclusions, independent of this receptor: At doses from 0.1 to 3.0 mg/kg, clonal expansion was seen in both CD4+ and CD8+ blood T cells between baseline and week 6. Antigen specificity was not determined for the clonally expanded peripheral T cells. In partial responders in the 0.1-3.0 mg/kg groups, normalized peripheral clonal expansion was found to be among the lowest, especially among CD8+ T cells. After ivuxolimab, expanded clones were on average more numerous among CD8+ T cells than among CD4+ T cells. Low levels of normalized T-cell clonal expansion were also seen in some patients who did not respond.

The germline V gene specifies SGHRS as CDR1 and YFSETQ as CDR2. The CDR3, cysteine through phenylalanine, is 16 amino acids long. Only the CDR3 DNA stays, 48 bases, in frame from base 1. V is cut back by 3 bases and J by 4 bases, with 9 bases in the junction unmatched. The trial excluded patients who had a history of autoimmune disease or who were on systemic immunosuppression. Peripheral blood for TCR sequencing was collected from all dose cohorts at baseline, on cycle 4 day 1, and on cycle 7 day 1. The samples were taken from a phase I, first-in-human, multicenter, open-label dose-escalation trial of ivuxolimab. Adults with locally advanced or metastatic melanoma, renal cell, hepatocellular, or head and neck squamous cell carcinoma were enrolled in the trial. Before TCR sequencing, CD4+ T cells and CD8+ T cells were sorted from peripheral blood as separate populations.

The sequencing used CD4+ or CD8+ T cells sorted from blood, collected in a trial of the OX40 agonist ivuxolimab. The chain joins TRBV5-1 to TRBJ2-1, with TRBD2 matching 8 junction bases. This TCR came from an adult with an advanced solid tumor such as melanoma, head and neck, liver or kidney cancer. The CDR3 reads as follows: CASSSRGAGEYNEQFF. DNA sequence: TGCGCCAGCAGCTCTAGGGGAGCGGGAGAGTACAATGAGCAGTTCTTC.